This TCR beta chain was obtained from a study of T cell changes during pregnancy in multiple sclerosis. In its sample, this clone was seen once. Here immunoSEQ multiplex PCR was the method, and the copy in TCRdb shows in-frame clones only, minus some. The sample holds 70,000 to 95,000 clones, roughly 93% seen once. The germline gives CDR1 MNHEY, CDR2 SMNVEV (reference sequence). The CDR3 sequence is 13 residues long. The ends lost 6 bases at V and 7 bases at J; junction bases unmatched: 4. The rearrangement uses TRBV27 and TRBJ1-4; the match to TRBD1 covers 8 bases. The source material was peripheral blood, sampled in the first trimester of pregnancy. This sequence was found in a female donor with multiple sclerosis, enrolled in a pregnancy study. Here the CDR3 reads CASRGQGREKLFF. In DNA form, the CDR3 reads TGTGCCAGCAGAGGACAGGGTCGTGAAAAACTGTTTTTT.